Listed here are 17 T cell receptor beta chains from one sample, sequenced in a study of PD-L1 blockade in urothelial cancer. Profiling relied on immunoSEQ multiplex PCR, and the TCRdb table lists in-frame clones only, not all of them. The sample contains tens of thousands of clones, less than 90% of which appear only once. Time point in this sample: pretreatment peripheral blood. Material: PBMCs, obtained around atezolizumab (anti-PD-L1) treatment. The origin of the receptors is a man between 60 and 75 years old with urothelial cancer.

Written as DNA, the CDR3 is TGTGCCATCAAAAGCGGCTCCTACGAGCAGTACTTC. Translating gives CAIKSGSYEQYF. The chain recombines TRBV10-3 with TRBJ2-7; possibly TRBD2 for D (5 bases). Trimming shortened V by 7 bases and J by 0 bases, and 7 bases separated the two germline ends. There are 12 residues in the CDR3. Germline CDR1 ENHRY, CDR2 SYGVKD.

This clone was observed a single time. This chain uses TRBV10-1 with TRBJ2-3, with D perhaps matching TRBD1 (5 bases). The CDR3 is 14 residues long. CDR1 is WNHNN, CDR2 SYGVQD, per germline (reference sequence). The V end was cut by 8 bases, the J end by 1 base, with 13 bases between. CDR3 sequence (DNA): TGCGCCAGCGCCAGGGCCTTTGGCACAGATACGCAGTATTTT. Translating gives CASARAFGTDTQYF.

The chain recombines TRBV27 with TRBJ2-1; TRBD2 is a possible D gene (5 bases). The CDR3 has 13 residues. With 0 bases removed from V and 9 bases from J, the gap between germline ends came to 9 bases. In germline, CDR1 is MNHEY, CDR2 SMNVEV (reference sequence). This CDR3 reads CASSLSSGSEQFF. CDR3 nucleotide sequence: TGTGCCAGCAGTTTATCGTCGGGGTCTGAGCAGTTCTTC.

CDR3 sequence: CASSLGRGREQYF. The CDR3 DNA reads as TGTGCCAGCAGCTTAGGCAGGGGGCGCGAGCAGTACTTC. The V gene is TRBV7-9, the J gene TRBJ2-7; 8 bases map to TRBD1. Germline-derived CDR1 and CDR2 are SEHNR and FQNEAQ (reference sequence). The CDR3 is 13 amino acids. The V gene end was trimmed by 1 base and the J gene end by 6 bases; junction bases not matched to a gene: 2.

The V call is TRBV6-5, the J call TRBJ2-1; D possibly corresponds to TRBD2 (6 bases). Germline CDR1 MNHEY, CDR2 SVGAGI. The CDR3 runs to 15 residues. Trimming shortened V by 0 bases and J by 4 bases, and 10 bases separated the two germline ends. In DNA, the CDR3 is TGTGCCAGCAGTTACTCGGGGACTGCGTACAATGAGCAGTTCTTC. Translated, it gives CASSYSGTAYNEQFF.

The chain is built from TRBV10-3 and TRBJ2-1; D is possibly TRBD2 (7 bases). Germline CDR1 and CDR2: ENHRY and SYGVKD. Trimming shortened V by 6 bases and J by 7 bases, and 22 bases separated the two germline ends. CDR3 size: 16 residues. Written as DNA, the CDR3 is TGTGCCATCAGCCCCCTAACGGCGGGGGCTGGGAATGAGCAGTTCTTC. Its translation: CAISPLTAGAGNEQFF.

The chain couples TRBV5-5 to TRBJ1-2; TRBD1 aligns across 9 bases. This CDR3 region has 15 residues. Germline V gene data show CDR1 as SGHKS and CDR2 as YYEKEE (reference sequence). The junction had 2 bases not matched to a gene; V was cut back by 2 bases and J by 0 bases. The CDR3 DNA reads TGTGCCAGCAGCTTAGGGACAGGGACTAACTATGGCTACACCTTC. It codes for CASSLGTGTNYGYTF. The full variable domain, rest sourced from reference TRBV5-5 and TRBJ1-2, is DAGVTQSPTHLIKTRGQQVTLRCSPISGHKSVSWYQQVLGQGPQFIFQYYEKEERGRGNFPDRFSARQFPNYSSELNVNALLLGDSALYLCASSLGTGTNYGYTFGSGTRLTVV.

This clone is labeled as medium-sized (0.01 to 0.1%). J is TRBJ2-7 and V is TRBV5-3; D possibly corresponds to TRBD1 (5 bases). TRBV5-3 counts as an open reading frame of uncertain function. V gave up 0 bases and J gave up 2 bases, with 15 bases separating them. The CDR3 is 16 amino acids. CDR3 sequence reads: CARSLGSGRETYEQYF. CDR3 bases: TGTGCCAGAAGCTTGGGGTCGGGCAGGGAAACCTACGAGCAGTACTTC.

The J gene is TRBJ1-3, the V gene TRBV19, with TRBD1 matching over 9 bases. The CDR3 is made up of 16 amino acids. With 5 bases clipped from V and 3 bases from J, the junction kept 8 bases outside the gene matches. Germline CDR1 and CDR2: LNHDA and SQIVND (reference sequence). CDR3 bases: TGTGCCAGTAGTGTGTACGGGACAGGGCTTGGAAACACCATATATTTT. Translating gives CASSVYGTGLGNTIYF.

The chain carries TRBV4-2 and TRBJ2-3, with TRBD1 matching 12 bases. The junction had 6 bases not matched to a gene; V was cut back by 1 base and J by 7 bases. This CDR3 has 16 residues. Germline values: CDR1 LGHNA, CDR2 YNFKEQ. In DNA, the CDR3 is TGTGCCAGCAGCCAAGCCGGGACAGGGGGCGCGTATACGCAGTATTTT. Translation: CASSQAGTGGAYTQYF.

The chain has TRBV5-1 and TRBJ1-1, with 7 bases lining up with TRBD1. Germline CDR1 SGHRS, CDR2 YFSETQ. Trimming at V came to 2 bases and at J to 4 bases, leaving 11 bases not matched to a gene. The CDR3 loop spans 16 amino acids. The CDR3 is CASSFFPTTGVTEAFF. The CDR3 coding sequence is TGCGCCAGCAGCTTTTTCCCTACAACAGGGGTCACTGAAGCTTTCTTT.

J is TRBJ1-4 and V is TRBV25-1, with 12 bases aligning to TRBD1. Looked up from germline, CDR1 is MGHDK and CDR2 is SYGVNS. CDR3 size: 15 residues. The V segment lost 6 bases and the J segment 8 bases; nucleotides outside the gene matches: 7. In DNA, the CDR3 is TGTGCCAGCAGCCTTGCCGGGACAGGGGGCGAAAAACTGTTTTTT. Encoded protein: CASSLAGTGGEKLFF.

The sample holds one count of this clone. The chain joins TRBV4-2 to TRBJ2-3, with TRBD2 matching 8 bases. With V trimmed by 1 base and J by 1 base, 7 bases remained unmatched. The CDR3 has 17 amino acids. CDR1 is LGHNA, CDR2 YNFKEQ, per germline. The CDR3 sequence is CASSQAGGGPGTDTQYF. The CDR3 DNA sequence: TGTGCCAGCAGCCAAGCCGGGGGGGGGCCGGGCACAGATACGCAGTATTTT.

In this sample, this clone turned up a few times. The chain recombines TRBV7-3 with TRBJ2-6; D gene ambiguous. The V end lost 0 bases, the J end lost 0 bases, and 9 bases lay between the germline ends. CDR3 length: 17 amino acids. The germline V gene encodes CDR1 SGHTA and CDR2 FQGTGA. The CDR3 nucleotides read TGTGCCAGCAGCTTAACAGCAGCTAGCTCTGGGGCCAACGTCCTGACTTTC. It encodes CASSLTAASSGANVLTF.

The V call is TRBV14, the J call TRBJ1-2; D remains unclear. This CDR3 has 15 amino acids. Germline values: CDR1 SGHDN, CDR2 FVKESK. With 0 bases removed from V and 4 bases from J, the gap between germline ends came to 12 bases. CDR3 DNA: TGTGCCAGCAGCCAAGATCGGGGAAAACCCTATGGCTACACCTTC. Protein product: CASSQDRGKPYGYTF.

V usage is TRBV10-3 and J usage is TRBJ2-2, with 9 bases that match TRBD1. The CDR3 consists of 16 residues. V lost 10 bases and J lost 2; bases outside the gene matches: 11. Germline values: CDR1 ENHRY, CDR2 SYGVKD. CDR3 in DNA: TGTGCCACGAACTCCGGGACAGGGACCAACACCGGGGAGCTGTTTTTT. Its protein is CATNSGTGTNTGELFF.

CDR3 nucleotides: TGTGCCAGCAGCGTGGGGACTAGCGACCAAGAGACCCAGTACTTC. Protein: CASSVGTSDQETQYF. The V and J genes are TRBV9 and TRBJ2-5, with TRBD2 matching 10 bases. The CDR3 spans 15 residues. The ends lost 2 bases at V and 0 bases at J; junction bases unmatched: 1. The germline V gene encodes CDR1 SGDLS and CDR2 YYNGEE.